This entry lists 28 T cell receptor beta chains sequenced from one sample in a study of shared clonotypes between healthy human individuals. Libraries were prepared by immunoSEQ multiplex PCR; TCRdb keeps only in-frame clonotypes and omits some of them. The table has 1.4 million to 1.5 million clones, 95% to 97% seen once. Sequenced sample: naive CD4+ T cells sorted from blood. Subset meaning: CD45RA+ positively selected. These TCRs come from a man in his thirties or forties in good health.

The chain combines TRBV5-4 with TRBJ2-1; 12 nucleotides line up with TRBD2. The V gene end was trimmed by 5 bases and the J gene end by 0 bases; junction bases not matched to a gene: 9. CDR1 and CDR2 from the germline V gene are SGHNT and YYREEE (reference sequence). The CDR3 length is 18 residues. The CDR3 here is CASRLSGLAGPSYNEQFF. CDR3 DNA: TGTGCCAGCAGGTTGTCGGGACTAGCGGGTCCCTCCTACAATGAGCAGTTCTTC.

The rearrangement links TRBV4-3 to TRBJ1-5, with TRBD1 as a possible D gene (6 bases). With 4 bases removed from V and 2 bases from J, the gap between germline ends came to 18 bases. From germline, CDR1 is LGHNA and CDR2 YSLEER. This CDR3 has 17 residues. The CDR3 here is CASSPSYQGPRNQPQHF. The CDR3 DNA follows: TGCGCCAGCAGCCCCTCATACCAGGGGCCCCGCAATCAGCCCCAGCATTTT.

V is TRBV10-1 and J is TRBJ2-3; 12 positions agree with TRBD2. V trimming: 2 bases; J trimming: 3 bases; junction bases outside the gene matches: 3. CDR3 size: 16 residues. Germline CDR1 and CDR2: WNHNN and SYGVQD (reference sequence). The CDR3 here is CASSEGLAGGTDTQYF. The CDR3, as DNA: TGCGCCAGCAGTGAGGGCCTAGCGGGAGGGACAGATACGCAGTATTTT.

The rearrangement joins TRBV5-1 to TRBJ2-7; D could derive from TRBD1 or TRBD2 (5 bases each). From germline, CDR1 is SGHRS and CDR2 YFSETQ. Between the trimmed V and J ends, which lost 5 bases and 4 bases, there was a span of 16 bases. The CDR3 sequence is 14 residues long. CDR3 residues: CASRPGDGIYEQYF. The CDR3 region has the DNA TGCGCCAGCAGACCCGGGGACGGAATTTACGAGCAGTACTTC.

About this clone: At the DNA level, this CDR3 is encoded by other sequences in the same sample as well. The J gene is TRBJ1-2, the V gene TRBV5-1; 10 bases are a match to TRBD1. Unmatched junction bases numbered 0, after V lost 0 bases and J lost 4 bases. From germline, CDR1 is SGHRS and CDR2 YFSETQ. CDR3 size: 14 residues. The CDR3 DNA is TGCGCCAGCAGCTTGGGACAGGGGGCCTATGGCTACACCTTC. Encoded protein: CASSLGQGAYGYTF.

This clone was detected once. This chain links TRBV7-9 with TRBJ2-4; D remains unclear. V dropped 1 base and J dropped 0 bases, with 7 bases sitting between them. This CDR3 region has 15 residues. Per germline, CDR1 SEHNR and CDR2 FQNEAQ (reference sequence). CDR3 in DNA: TGTGCCAGCAGCTTAGGGACGGGAGCCAAAAACATTCAGTACTTC. This sequence encodes CASSLGTGAKNIQYF.

The chain couples TRBV28 to TRBJ1-5, with a tentative D call TRBD1 (6 bases). This CDR3 is built from 12 residues. From germline, CDR1 is MDHEN and CDR2 SYDVKM. V lost 8 bases to trimming and J lost 12 bases, with 17 bases between them. In nucleotides, the CDR3 is TGTGCCAGCGTCTATTCAGGGGAACGCCAGCATTTT. Residues: CASVYSGERQHF.

CDR3 nucleotide sequence: TGCAGCGTTCAGAGGGACACCAATGAGCAGTTCTTC. Amino acid sequence: CSVQRDTNEQFF. The chain carries TRBV29-1 and TRBJ2-1; TRBD1 is a possible D gene (6 bases). CDR1 and CDR2 from the germline V gene are SQVTM and ANQGSEA. Trimming removed 5 bases from V and 6 bases from J, with 11 bases in between. This CDR3 is 12 amino acids long.

Worth noting for this clone: One end of the junction varies from germline; a read error may be responsible. This rearrangement joins TRBV7-7 to TRBJ2-7; D call uncertain. The CDR3 loop spans 12 amino acids. Germline V gene data show CDR1 as SSHAT and CDR2 as FNYEAQ (reference sequence). CDR3 in amino acids: CASSSNGCEQYF. The DNA for the CDR3 is TGTGCTAGCAGCTCCAATGGGTGCGAGCAGTACTTC.

The gene calls are TRBV14 and TRBJ2-1; a possible D gene is TRBD2 (5 bases). V lost 0 bases, J lost 2 bases, and 11 bases lay in between. Germline CDR1 reads SGHDN; CDR2 reads FVKESK. The CDR3 runs 16 residues. The CDR3 loop is CASSQEIPGTYNEQFF. The CDR3 DNA is TGTGCCAGCAGCCAAGAAATCCCCGGGACCTACAATGAGCAGTTCTTC.

The CDR3, as DNA: TGTGCCAGCAGCCAAGATGACTCAGATACGCAGTATTTT. It translates to CASSQDDSDTQYF. The chain couples TRBV4-2 to TRBJ2-3, with unresolved D. The CDR3 sequence is 13 residues long. The V gene's germline CDR1 is LGHNA and CDR2 YNFKEQ. The germline V and J ends were trimmed by 0 bases and 4 bases, with 5 bases remaining between them.

V and J are TRBV30 and TRBJ1-2; 8 positions match TRBD1. V lost 5 bases, J lost 8 bases, and 4 bases stayed unmatched. Germline CDR1 is GTSNPN and CDR2 is SVGIG (reference sequence). The CDR3 has 11 amino acids. The chain's CDR3 is CAWWTGKGYTF. The CDR3 DNA reads TGTGCCTGGTGGACAGGGAAGGGCTACACCTTC.

The chain is built from TRBV10-1 and TRBJ2-5; D is unresolved. Trimming took 2 bases from V and 3 from J, leaving 10 bases between them. The CDR3 consists of 14 residues. CDR1 and CDR2 from the germline V gene are WNHNN and SYGVQD (reference sequence). CDR3 coding DNA: TGCGCCAGCAGTGAGCCGGACGGCGAAGAGACCCAGTACTTC. Its translation: CASSEPDGEETQYF.

The V gene is TRBV5-1, the J gene TRBJ2-2, with 10 bases fitting TRBD2. CDR3 length equals 17 residues. CDR1 and CDR2 (germline): SGHRS, YFSETQ. Trimming at V came to 1 base and at J to 0 bases, leaving 3 bases not matched to a gene. As DNA, the CDR3 is TGCGCCAGCAGCTTGACAAGCGGGAGGGCGAACACCGGGGAGCTGTTTTTT. Protein sequence: CASSLTSGRANTGELFF.

The chain joins TRBV5-1 to TRBJ2-2; 9 bases fit TRBD2. This CDR3 is built from 16 residues. Germline assignment: CDR1 SGHRS and CDR2 YFSETQ. The junction had 10 bases not matched to a gene; V was cut back by 4 bases and J by 6 bases. CDR3 coding DNA: TGCGCCAGCAGCCTAAGACTAGCGGAGCGGGCCGGGGAGCTGTTTTTT. Protein sequence: CASSLRLAERAGELFF.

The chain recombines TRBV18 with TRBJ1-2; no clear D gene. The CDR3 extends over 14 amino acids. Germline V lookup: CDR1 KGHSH, CDR2 LQKENI. V was shortened by 6 bases and J by 0 bases, with 11 bases between the two germline ends. In nucleotides, the CDR3 is TGTGCCAGCTCGGACCGGGAAACTAACTATGGCTACACCTTC. Encoded protein: CASSDRETNYGYTF.

J is TRBJ2-7 and V is TRBV5-6, with D possibly TRBD1 on 6 matching bases. V was trimmed by 2 bases and J by 4 bases, leaving 13 bases between them. The length of the CDR3 is 14 residues. Germline values: CDR1 SGHDT, CDR2 YYEEEE. CDR3 DNA sequence: TGTGCCAGCAGCTTTCGCGGTCAGGGGTACGAGCAGTACTTC. Its protein is CASSFRGQGYEQYF. Together with reference TRBV5-6 and TRBJ2-7, the CDR3 gives the full variable domain: DAGVTQSPTHLIKTRGQQVTLRCSPKSGHDTVSWYQQALGQGPQFIFQYYEEEERQRGNFPDRFSGHQFPNYSSELNVNALLLGDSALYLCASSFRGQGYEQYFGPGTRLTVT.

V usage is TRBV19 and J usage is TRBJ1-5; D is possibly TRBD1 (5 bases). The CDR3 is 14 residues long. The germline gives CDR1 LNHDA, CDR2 SQIVND (reference sequence). Trimming stripped 9 bases from V and 7 bases from J, with 19 bases between. The CDR3 coding sequence is TGTGCCAGCTATTCAGCGGGGGGAGGGCAGCCCCAGCATTTT. It codes for CASYSAGGGQPQHF. The full variable domain, completed using reference TRBV19 and TRBJ1-5, is DGGITQSPKYLFRKEGQNVTLSCEQNLNHDAMYWYRQDPGQGLRLIYYSQIVNDFQKGDIAEGYSVSREKKESFPLTVTSAQKNPTAFYLCASYSAGGGQPQHFGDGTRLSIL.

This clone was recorded a few times. This chain links TRBV18 with TRBJ2-2; D may be TRBD2 (6 bases). V lost 3 bases and J 4 bases, leaving 12 bases between the germline ends. Germline V gives CDR1 KGHSH, CDR2 LQKENI. The CDR3 spans 15 residues. Here the CDR3 reads CASSPAGRTTGELFF. CDR3 sequence (DNA): TGTGCCAGCTCACCCGCGGGACGGACCACCGGGGAGCTGTTTTTT.

The J gene is TRBJ1-2, the V gene TRBV5-1; D is uncertain. Germline V gene data show CDR1 as SGHRS and CDR2 as YFSETQ. This CDR3 region has 12 residues. V shed 0 bases and J shed 6 bases, with 6 bases lying between them. The CDR3 spells CASSLAFDGYTF. CDR3 in DNA: TGCGCCAGCAGCTTGGCATTTGATGGCTACACCTTC.

This clone was counted a single time. This chain uses TRBV5-1 with TRBJ2-7; 8 bases map to TRBD2. Germline V gene lookup returns CDR1 SGHRS and CDR2 YFSETQ. There are 16 residues in the CDR3. J was trimmed by 3 bases and V by 4 bases; bases with no gene match: 12. CDR3 bases: TGCGCCAGCAGCGAGCTCGGGGGGGCGGTTGGCTACGAGCAGTACTTC. Translated, it gives CASSELGGAVGYEQYF.

Worth noting for this clone: This may stem from a read error, because a much larger clone lies one nucleotide away. Other DNA variants within this sample encode the same CDR3. This chain joins TRBV18 and TRBJ2-3, with D uncertain. Germline V gene data show CDR1 as KGHSH and CDR2 as LQKENI. V was shortened by 1 base and J by 0 bases, with 2 bases between the two germline ends. This CDR3 has 13 residues. CDR3 nucleotides: TGTGCCAGCTCACCACATAGCACAGATACGCAGTATTTT. Residues: CASSPHSTDTQYF.

This rearrangement joins TRBV2 to TRBJ2-3; D may be TRBD1 (6 bases). The CDR3 spans 15 residues. V was clipped by 4 bases and J by 5 bases, with 16 bases between them. Germline CDR1 SNHLY, CDR2 FYNNEI. The CDR3, as DNA: TGTGCCAGCAGTGTATTAGTCCAGGGGAGAGATACGCAGTATTTT. Protein product: CASSVLVQGRDTQYF.

J is TRBJ2-5 and V is TRBV2; D is undetermined. CDR3 length: 14 amino acids. V was clipped by 6 bases and J by 1 base, with 12 bases between them. Per germline, CDR1 SNHLY and CDR2 FYNNEI. The CDR3 nucleotides read TGTGCCAGCAGGACGACACCAGTCCAAGAGACCCAGTACTTC. Encoded protein: CASRTTPVQETQYF.

The chain has TRBV29-1 and TRBJ2-3, with D hard to call. CDR3 size: 10 residues. From germline, CDR1 is SQVTM and CDR2 ANQGSEA. In nucleotides, the CDR3 is TGCAGAGCCCAAACAGATACGCAGTATTTT. Amino acid sequence: CRAQTDTQYF.

The rearrangement uses TRBV18 and TRBJ2-1; D perhaps matches TRBD1 (5 bases). The germline V gene has CDR1 KGHSH and CDR2 LQKENI. V was shortened by 5 bases and J by 6 bases, with 17 bases between the two germline ends. The CDR3 spans 15 residues. The CDR3 is CASSKNLQGTNEQFF. The CDR3 DNA sequence: TGTGCCAGCTCAAAAAACCTGCAGGGTACCAATGAGCAGTTCTTC.

V and J are TRBV5-1 and TRBJ2-3; TRBD2 agrees at 13 bases. The CDR3 covers 16 residues. The ends lost 3 bases at V and 8 bases at J; junction bases unmatched: 9. Germline V gene data show CDR1 as SGHRS and CDR2 as YFSETQ. Written as DNA, the CDR3 is TGCGCCAGCAGCTGGCGGACTAGCGGGAGAAGCGCTACGCAGTATTTT. Translated, it gives CASSWRTSGRSATQYF.

This clone was seen only a few times. This CDR3 is also generated by other DNA sequences in the sample. The chain links TRBV5-1 to TRBJ1-1; maybe TRBD1 (5 bases). The V and J ends lost 4 bases and 5 bases respectively, with 15 bases between them. CDR1 is SGHRS, CDR2 YFSETQ, per germline. This CDR3 contains 14 residues. DNA for the CDR3: TGCGCCAGCAGCCCGGGGACTCCGAATACTGAAGCTTTCTTT. It yields the protein CASSPGTPNTEAFF.